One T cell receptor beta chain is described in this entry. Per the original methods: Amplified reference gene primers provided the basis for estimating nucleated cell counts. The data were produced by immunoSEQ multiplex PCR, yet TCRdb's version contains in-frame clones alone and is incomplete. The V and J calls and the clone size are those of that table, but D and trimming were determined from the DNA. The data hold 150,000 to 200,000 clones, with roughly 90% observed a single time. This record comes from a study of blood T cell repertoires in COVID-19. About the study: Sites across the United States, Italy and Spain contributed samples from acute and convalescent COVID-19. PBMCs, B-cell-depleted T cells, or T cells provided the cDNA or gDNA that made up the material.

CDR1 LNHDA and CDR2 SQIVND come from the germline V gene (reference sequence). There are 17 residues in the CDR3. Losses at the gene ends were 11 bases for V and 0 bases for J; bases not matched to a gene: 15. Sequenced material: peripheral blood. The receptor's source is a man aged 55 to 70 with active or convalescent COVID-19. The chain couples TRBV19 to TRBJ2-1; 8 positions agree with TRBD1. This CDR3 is CASSNPHTGGSYNEQFF. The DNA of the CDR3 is TGTGCCTCCAGTAACCCCCACACAGGGGGCTCCTACAATGAGCAGTTCTTC.